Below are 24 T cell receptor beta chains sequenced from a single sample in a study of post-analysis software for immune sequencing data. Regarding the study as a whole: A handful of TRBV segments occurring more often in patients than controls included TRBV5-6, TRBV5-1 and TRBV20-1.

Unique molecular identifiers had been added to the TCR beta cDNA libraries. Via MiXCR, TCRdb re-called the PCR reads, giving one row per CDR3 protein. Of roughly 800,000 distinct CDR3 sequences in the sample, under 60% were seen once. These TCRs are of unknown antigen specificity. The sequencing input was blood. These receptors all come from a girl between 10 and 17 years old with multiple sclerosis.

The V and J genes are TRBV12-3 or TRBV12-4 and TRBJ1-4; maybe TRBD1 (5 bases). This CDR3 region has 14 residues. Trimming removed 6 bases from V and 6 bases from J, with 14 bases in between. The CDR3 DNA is TGTGCCAGCAGGAGACAGAATAGGGATGAAAAACTGTTTTTT. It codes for CASRRQNRDEKLFF.

The CDR3 DNA is TGCAGTGCCAAGAGCGAGGGATTTTCTCAGCCCCAGCATTTT. Translation: CSAKSEGFSQPQHF. The V call is TRBV20-1, the J call TRBJ1-5; D unresolved. The CDR3 extends over 14 amino acids. Trimming left V 6 bases short and J 6 bases short, with 18 bases between. The germline V gene has CDR1 DFQATT and CDR2 SNEGSKA (reference sequence).

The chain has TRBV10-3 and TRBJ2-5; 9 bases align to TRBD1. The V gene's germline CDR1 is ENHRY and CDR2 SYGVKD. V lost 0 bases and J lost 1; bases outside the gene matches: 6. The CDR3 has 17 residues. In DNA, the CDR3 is TGTGCCATCAGTGAGTCGCGGCCGACAGGGGGCCAAGAGACCCAGTACTTC. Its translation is CAISESRPTGGQETQYF.

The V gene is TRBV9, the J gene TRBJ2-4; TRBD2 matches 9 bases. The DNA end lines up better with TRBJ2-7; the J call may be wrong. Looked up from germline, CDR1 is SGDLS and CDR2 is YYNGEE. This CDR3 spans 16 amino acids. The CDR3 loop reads CASSVARLAATYEQYF. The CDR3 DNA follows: TGTGCCAGCAGCGTAGCCAGACTAGCGGCCACCTACGAGCAGTACTTC.

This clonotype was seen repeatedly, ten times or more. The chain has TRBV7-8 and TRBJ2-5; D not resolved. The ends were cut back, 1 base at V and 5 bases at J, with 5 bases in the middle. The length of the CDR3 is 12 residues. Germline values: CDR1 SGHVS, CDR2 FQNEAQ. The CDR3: CASSLVSETQYF. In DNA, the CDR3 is TGTGCCAGCAGCTTAGTGTCGGAGACCCAGTACTTC. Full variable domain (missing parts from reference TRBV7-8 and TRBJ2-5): GAGVSQSPRYKVAKRGQDVALRCDPISGHVSLFWYQQALGQGPEFLTYFQNEAQLDKSGLPSDRFFAERPEGSVSTLKIQRTQQEDSAVYLCASSLVSETQYFGPGTRLLVL.

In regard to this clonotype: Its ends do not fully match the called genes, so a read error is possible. The CDR3 is CVSSRAGGGETQYF. The CDR3 DNA is TGTGTCAGCAGTCGGGCCGGGGGCGGGGAGACCCAGTACTTC. The chain employs TRBV28 and TRBJ2-5; either TRBD1 or TRBD2 may fit D (6 bases each). This CDR3 has 14 amino acids. Germline V gene data show CDR1 as MDHEN and CDR2 as SYDVKM.

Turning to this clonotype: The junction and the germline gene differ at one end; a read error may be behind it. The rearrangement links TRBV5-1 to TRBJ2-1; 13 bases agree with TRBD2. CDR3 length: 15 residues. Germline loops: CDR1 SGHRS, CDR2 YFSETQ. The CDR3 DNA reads TGTGCCAGCAGTACGGGACTAGCGGGGTACAATGAGCAGTTCTTC. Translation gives CASSTGLAGYNEQFF.

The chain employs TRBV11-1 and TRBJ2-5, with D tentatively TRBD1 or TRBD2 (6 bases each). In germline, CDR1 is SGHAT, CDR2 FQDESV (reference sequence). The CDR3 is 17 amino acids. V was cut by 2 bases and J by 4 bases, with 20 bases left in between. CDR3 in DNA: TGTGCCAGCAGCTTACTTGTGGCTCGCGGAGGGGGAGAGACCCAGTACTTC. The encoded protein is CASSLLVARGGGETQYF.

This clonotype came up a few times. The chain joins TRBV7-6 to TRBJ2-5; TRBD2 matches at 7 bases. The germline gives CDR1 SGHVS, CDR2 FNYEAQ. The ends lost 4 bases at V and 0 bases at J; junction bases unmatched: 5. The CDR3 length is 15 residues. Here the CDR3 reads CASSSGGVYQETQYF. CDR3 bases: TGTGCCAGCAGCTCGGGGGGAGTGTACCAAGAGACCCAGTACTTC.

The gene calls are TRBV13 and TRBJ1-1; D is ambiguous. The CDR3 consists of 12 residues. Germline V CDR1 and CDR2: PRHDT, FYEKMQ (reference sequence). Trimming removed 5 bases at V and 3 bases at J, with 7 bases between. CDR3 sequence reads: CASSPRYTEAFF. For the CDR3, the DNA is TGTGCCAGCAGCCCCCGGTACACTGAAGCTTTCTTT.

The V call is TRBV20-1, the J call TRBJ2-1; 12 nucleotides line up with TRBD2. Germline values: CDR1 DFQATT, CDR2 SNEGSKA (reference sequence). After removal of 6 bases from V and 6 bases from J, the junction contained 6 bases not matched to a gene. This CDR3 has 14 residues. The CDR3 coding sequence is TGCAGTGCCCTGGGACTAGCGGGTAGCAATGAGCAGTTCTTC. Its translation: CSALGLAGSNEQFF.

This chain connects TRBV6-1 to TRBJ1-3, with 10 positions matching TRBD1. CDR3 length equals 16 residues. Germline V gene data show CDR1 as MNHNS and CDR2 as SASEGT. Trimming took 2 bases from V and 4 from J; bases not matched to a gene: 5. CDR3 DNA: TGTGCCAGCAGTGAACTTGACAGGGGGCGAGGAAACACCATATATTTT. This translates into CASSELDRGRGNTIYF.

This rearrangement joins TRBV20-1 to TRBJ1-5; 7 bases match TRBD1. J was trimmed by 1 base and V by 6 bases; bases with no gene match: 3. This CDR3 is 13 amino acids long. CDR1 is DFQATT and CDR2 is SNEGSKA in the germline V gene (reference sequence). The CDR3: CSAGDRSNQPQHF. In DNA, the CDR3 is TGCAGTGCGGGGGACAGAAGCAATCAGCCCCAGCATTTT.

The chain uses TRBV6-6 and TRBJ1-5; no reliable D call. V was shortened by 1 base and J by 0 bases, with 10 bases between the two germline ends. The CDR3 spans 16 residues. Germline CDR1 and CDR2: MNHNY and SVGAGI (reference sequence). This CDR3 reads CASSYYPPTSNQPQHF. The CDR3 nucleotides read TGTGCCAGCAGTTACTACCCACCTACTAGCAATCAGCCCCAGCATTTT.

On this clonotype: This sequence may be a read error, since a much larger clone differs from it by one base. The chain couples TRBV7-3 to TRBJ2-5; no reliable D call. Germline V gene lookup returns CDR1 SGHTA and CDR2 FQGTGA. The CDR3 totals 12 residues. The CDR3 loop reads CTSTKPKETQYF. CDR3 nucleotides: TGTACCAGCACCAAGCCCAAAGAGACCCAGTACTTC.

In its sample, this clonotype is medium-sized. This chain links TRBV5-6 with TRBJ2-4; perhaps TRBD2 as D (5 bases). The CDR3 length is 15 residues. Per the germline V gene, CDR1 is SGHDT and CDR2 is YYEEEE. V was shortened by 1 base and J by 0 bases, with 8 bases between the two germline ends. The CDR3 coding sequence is TGTGCCAGCAGCTTGCAGCGGATAGCCAAAAACATTCAGTACTTC. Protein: CASSLQRIAKNIQYF.

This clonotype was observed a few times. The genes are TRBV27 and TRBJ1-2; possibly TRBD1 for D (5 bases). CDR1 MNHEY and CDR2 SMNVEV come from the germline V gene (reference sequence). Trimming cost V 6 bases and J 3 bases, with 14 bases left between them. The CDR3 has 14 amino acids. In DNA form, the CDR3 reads TGTGCCAGCAGGGGGCTCAGGTTAGACTATGGCTACACCTTC. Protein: CASRGLRLDYGYTF.

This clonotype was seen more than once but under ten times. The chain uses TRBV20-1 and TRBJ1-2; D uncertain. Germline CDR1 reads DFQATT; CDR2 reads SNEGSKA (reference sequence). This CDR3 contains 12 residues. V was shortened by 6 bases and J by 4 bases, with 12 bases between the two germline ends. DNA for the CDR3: TGCAGTGCCTCTGCCGGGCCCTATGGCTACACCTTC. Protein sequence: CSASAGPYGYTF.

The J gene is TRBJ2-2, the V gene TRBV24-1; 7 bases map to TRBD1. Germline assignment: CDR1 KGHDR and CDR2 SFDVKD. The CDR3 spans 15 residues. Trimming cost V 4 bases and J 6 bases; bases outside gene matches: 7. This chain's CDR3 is CATSESTGSAGELFF. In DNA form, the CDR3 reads TGTGCCACCAGTGAATCGACAGGGAGTGCCGGGGAGCTGTTTTTT.

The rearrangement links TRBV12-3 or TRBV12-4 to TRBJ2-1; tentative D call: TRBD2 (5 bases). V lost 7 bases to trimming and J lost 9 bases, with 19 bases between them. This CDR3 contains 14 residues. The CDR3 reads CASTLGWERVEQFF. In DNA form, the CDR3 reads TGTGCCAGCACCCTAGGGTGGGAGAGGGTTGAGCAGTTCTTC.

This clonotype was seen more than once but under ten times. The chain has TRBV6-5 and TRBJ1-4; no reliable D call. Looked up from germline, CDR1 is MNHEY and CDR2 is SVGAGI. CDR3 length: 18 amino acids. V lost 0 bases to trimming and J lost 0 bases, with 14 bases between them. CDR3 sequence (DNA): TGTGCCAGCAGTTACTCGATTGTAGACGGGACAACTAATGAAAAACTGTTTTTT. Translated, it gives CASSYSIVDGTTNEKLFF.

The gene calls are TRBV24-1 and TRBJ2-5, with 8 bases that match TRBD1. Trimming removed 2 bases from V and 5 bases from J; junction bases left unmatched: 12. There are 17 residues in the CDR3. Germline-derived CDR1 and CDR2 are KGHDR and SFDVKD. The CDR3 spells CATSDSFTDRASETQYF. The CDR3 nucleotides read TGTGCCACCAGTGATTCGTTCACGGACAGGGCATCGGAGACCCAGTACTTC.

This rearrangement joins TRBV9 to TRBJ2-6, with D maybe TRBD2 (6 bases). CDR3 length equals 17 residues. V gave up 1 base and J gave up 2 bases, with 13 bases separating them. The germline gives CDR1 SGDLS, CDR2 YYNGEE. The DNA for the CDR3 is TGTGCCAGCAGCGTAAACACGGCGGGGACTGGGGCCAACGTCCTGACTTTC. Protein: CASSVNTAGTGANVLTF. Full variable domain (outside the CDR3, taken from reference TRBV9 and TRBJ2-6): DSGVTQTPKHLITATGQRVTLRCSPRSGDLSVYWYQQSLDQGLQFLIQYYNGEERAKGNILERFSAQQFPDLHSELNLSSLELGDSALYFCASSVNTAGTGANVLTFGAGSRLTVL.

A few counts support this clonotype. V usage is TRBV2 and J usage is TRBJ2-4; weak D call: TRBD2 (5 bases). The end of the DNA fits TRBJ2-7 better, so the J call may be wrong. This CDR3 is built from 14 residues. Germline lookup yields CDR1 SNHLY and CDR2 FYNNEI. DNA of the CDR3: TGTGCCAGCAGGGGCGAAGTGGAGGCCTACGAGCAGTACTTC. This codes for CASRGEVEAYEQYF.